This T cell receptor beta chain was sequenced during a study of CD8+ T cells in alopecia areata. Study conclusions and caveats: There were also resident alphabeta T cells of normal skin sequenced in scalp samples. A single nonresponder leaves the baseline CD8+ expansion link to response uncertain.

Treatment in this sample: oral pan-JAK inhibitor, 5-10 mg twice daily. This clone was detected only a few times. Its target is unknown. cDNA reverse transcribed from extracted RNA served as the sequencing template. Sequencing was performed with immunoSEQ multiplex PCR; in TCRdb, only in-frame clones are kept and a portion is missing. The data contain fewer than 250,000 clones, roughly 70% of them singletons. Deletions cut 0 bases from V and 2 bases from J, with 9 bases between. Germline CDR1 SGDLS, CDR2 YYNGEE. CDR3 length: 14 residues. This receptor was obtained from a human donor with alopecia areata. Here the sequenced sample was CD4+ T cells sorted from blood, taken around week 49, from a patient treated with tofacitinib. The chain has TRBV9 and TRBJ2-7, with D uncertain. CDR3 sequence (DNA): TGTGCCAGCAGCGTAGCAGCCACAACCTACGAGCAGTACTTC. It yields the protein CASSVAATTYEQYF.